What follows are 22 T cell receptor beta chains derived from one specimen sequenced in a study of shared clonotypes between healthy human individuals. Some clones are missing from TCRdb's copy, which holds only in-frame ones; the method was immunoSEQ multiplex PCR. The sample has some 2.4 million clones; more than 85% are singletons. The sequenced sample was naive CD4+ T cells from PBMCs. Subset reported: CD45RA+ positively selected. Receptors originate from a man in his late teens or twenties in good health. Some clones in this sample may be carry-over from other donors' samples.

The rearrangement joins TRBV2 to TRBJ1-1, with 7 bases that match TRBD1. Per the germline V gene, CDR1 is SNHLY and CDR2 is FYNNEI. This CDR3 is 14 amino acids long. V lost 6 bases, J lost 5 bases, and 9 bases stayed unmatched. CDR3 region: CASRDRVGSTEAFF. In DNA form, the CDR3 reads TGTGCCAGCAGAGACAGGGTGGGGAGTACTGAAGCTTTCTTT.

As regards this clone: Different DNA sequences within this sample yield the same CDR3. The chain joins TRBV28 to TRBJ2-7; tentative D call: TRBD1 (5 bases). V shed 5 bases and J shed 4 bases, with 9 bases lying between them. CDR1 and CDR2 (germline): MDHEN, SYDVKM. This CDR3 comprises 12 residues. Here the CDR3 reads CASSPGLYEQYF. CDR3 coding DNA: TGTGCCAGCAGTCCAGGGCTGTACGAGCAGTACTTC.

V and J are TRBV18 and TRBJ1-1; maybe TRBD1 (6 bases). V lost 1 base and J lost 0, with 15 bases in between. Per the germline V gene, CDR1 is KGHSH and CDR2 is LQKENI. The CDR3 sequence is 17 residues long. CDR3 sequence: CASSPLSLRDMNTEAFF. For the CDR3, the DNA is TGTGCCAGCTCACCACTATCCCTCCGGGACATGAACACTGAAGCTTTCTTT.

V usage is TRBV27 and J usage is TRBJ2-7; either TRBD1 or TRBD2 may supply D (6 bases each). The CDR3 totals 14 residues. Germline CDR1 MNHEY, CDR2 SMNVEV (reference sequence). The germline V and J ends were trimmed by 6 bases and 2 bases, with 14 bases remaining between them. This CDR3 reads CASRSGAIPYEQYF. CDR3 nucleotide sequence: TGTGCCAGCAGGTCGGGGGCGATTCCCTACGAGCAGTACTTC.

This chain joins TRBV29-1 and TRBJ2-1; tentatively, D is TRBD2 (6 bases). The CDR3 runs to 13 residues. CDR1 is SQVTM and CDR2 is ANQGSEA in the germline V gene. Trimming removed 7 bases at V and 4 bases at J, with 14 bases between. The CDR3 DNA follows: TGCAGCGGGCTGGAGGACTATTACAATGAGCAGTTCTTC. Translated: CSGLEDYYNEQFF.

The gene calls are TRBV9 and TRBJ1-5; 7 bases are shared with TRBD1. This CDR3 is built from 16 residues. The V and J ends lost 2 bases and 0 bases, in that order; junction bases with no gene match: 5. Germline-derived CDR1 and CDR2 are SGDLS and YYNGEE. For the CDR3, the DNA is TGTGCCAGCAGCGTGTACAGGGGAGATAGCAATCAGCCCCAGCATTTT. It specifies CASSVYRGDSNQPQHF. Drawing the rest from reference TRBV9 and TRBJ1-5, the complete variable domain is DSGVTQTPKHLITATGQRVTLRCSPRSGDLSVYWYQQSLDQGLQFLIQYYNGEERAKGNILERFSAQQFPDLHSELNLSSLELGDSALYFCASSVYRGDSNQPQHFGDGTRLSIL.

The V and J genes are TRBV30 and TRBJ2-1; 13 bases are a match to TRBD2. Germline V gene sequence: CDR1 GTSNPN, CDR2 SVGIG (reference sequence). The trim removed 3 bases at V and 5 bases at J, leaving 7 bases unmatched. The CDR3 consists of 16 residues. This CDR3 is CAWRPVGTSGNNEQFF. CDR3 coding DNA: TGTGCCTGGAGGCCCGTGGGGACTAGCGGGAACAATGAGCAGTTCTTC.

The V and J genes are TRBV7-2 and TRBJ1-2, with D hard to call. Between the trimmed V and J ends, which lost 2 bases and 5 bases, there was a span of 9 bases. The CDR3 consists of 13 residues. CDR1 is SGHTA and CDR2 is FQGNSA in the germline V gene. The CDR3 region is CASSLRAQYGYTF. The CDR3, as DNA: TGTGCCAGCAGCTTACGGGCCCAATATGGCTACACCTTC.

The genes are TRBV14 and TRBJ2-1, with D tentatively TRBD2 (6 bases). V was shortened by 4 bases and J by 8 bases, with 15 bases between the two germline ends. CDR1 and CDR2 (germline): SGHDN, FVKESK. This CDR3 comprises 14 residues. CDR3 DNA: TGTGCCAGCAGCCGTCTGGGAGGTATGGATGAGCAGTTCTTC. It codes for CASSRLGGMDEQFF.

V gene TRBV5-1 combines with J gene TRBJ2-1, with 7 bases that match TRBD1. The CDR3 contains 15 residues. The germline V gene encodes CDR1 SGHRS and CDR2 YFSETQ. V was pared by 5 bases and J by 2 bases, with 7 bases of the junction left unmatched. CDR3 loop: CASRVTGTAYNEQFF. CDR3 DNA sequence: TGCGCCAGCAGAGTGACCGGGACAGCCTACAATGAGCAGTTCTTC.

The chain is built from TRBV19 and TRBJ1-3; perhaps TRBD1 as D (5 bases). CDR3 length: 17 residues. Germline V gene sequence: CDR1 LNHDA, CDR2 SQIVND (reference sequence). The V end lost 5 bases, the J end lost 3 bases, and 20 bases lay between the germline ends. CDR3 nucleotide sequence: TGTGCCAGTAGTCCACCCCCCGGGCAGGGAAATGGAAACACCATATATTTT. It translates to CASSPPPGQGNGNTIYF.

This clone appeared once. The chain is built from TRBV25-1 and TRBJ1-4; 9 bases agree with TRBD1. The germline V gene has CDR1 MGHDK and CDR2 SYGVNS. There are 15 residues in the CDR3. The J segment lost 8 bases and the V segment lost 8 bases, leaving 12 bases of the junction unmatched. The CDR3 DNA follows: TGTGCCAGCCAACTCGACAGGGGGGAAGGGGAAAAACTGTTTTTT. Its protein is CASQLDRGEGEKLFF. The full variable domain, its missing parts supplied by reference TRBV25-1 and TRBJ1-4, is EADIYQTPRYLVIGTGKKITLECSQTMGHDKMYWYQQDPGMELHLIHYSYGVNSTEKGDLSSESTVSRIRTEHFPLTLESARPSHTSQYLCASQLDRGEGEKLFFGSGTQLSVL.

The chain is built from TRBV9 and TRBJ1-2; 9 bases align to TRBD1. V lost 4 bases to trimming and J lost 4 bases; unmatched junction nucleotides: 11. Germline lookup yields CDR1 SGDLS and CDR2 YYNGEE. This CDR3 region has 16 residues. The CDR3 DNA is TGTGCCAGCAGCCCCCGTACAGGGGGCGGATTCTATGGCTACACCTTC. Its protein is CASSPRTGGGFYGYTF.

The chain has TRBV19 and TRBJ2-1, with 7 bases fitting TRBD1. The CDR3 consists of 15 residues. Germline trimming cut 3 bases from V and 7 bases from J; bases unmatched to any gene: 9. Germline V gives CDR1 LNHDA, CDR2 SQIVND (reference sequence). Here the CDR3 reads CASSMKEQGWNEQFF. The DNA for the CDR3 is TGTGCCAGTAGTATGAAGGAACAGGGGTGGAATGAGCAGTTCTTC.

CDR3 nucleotide sequence: TGTGCCAGCAGCGTAGACCCTGGCAGGGTAGGATATGGCTACACCTTC. This sequence encodes CASSVDPGRVGYGYTF. This rearrangement joins TRBV9 to TRBJ1-2; possible D gene TRBD1, 5 bases. The CDR3 totals 16 residues. Germline loops: CDR1 SGDLS, CDR2 YYNGEE. V shed 0 bases and J shed 5 bases, with 17 bases lying between them.

The rearrangement links TRBV5-1 to TRBJ1-5; D not certain. The CDR3 covers 16 residues. Germline V gives CDR1 SGHRS, CDR2 YFSETQ. V was clipped by 0 bases and J by 0 bases, with 10 bases between them. CDR3 sequence reads: CASSLESLYSNQPQHF. The DNA of the CDR3 is TGCGCCAGCAGCTTGGAGTCGCTTTATAGCAATCAGCCCCAGCATTTT.

V and J are TRBV28 and TRBJ2-7; 10 nucleotides agree with TRBD1. CDR1 is MDHEN, CDR2 SYDVKM, per germline. V shed 7 bases, J shed 2 bases, and the junction held 17 bases outside the gene matches. The CDR3 sequence is 18 residues long. The CDR3: CASTPTLGGTGAPYEQYF. The CDR3, as DNA: TGTGCCAGCACCCCAACCTTAGGAGGGACAGGGGCCCCCTACGAGCAGTACTTC.

This clone was observed once. This chain links TRBV5-1 with TRBJ1-3; D gene uncertain. CDR3 size: 15 residues. The germline V gene has CDR1 SGHRS and CDR2 YFSETQ. V lost 0 bases to trimming and J lost 0 bases, with 7 bases between them. The CDR3 protein is CASSLEHYSGNTIYF. DNA of the CDR3: TGCGCCAGCAGCTTGGAACACTACTCTGGAAACACCATATATTTT.

The chain couples TRBV28 to TRBJ2-5; TRBD2 matches at 15 bases. CDR3 length: 19 amino acids. With 2 bases clipped from V and 3 bases from J, the junction kept 10 bases outside the gene matches. Looked up from germline, CDR1 is MDHEN and CDR2 is SYDVKM. The CDR3 loop reads CASSLQGLAGGRLKETQYF. As DNA, the CDR3 is TGTGCCAGCAGTTTACAGGGACTAGCGGGAGGACGCTTGAAAGAGACCCAGTACTTC.

To note about this clone: Within the sample, other DNA sequences also encode this same CDR3. The J gene is TRBJ1-2, the V gene TRBV5-1; D may be TRBD1 (6 bases). CDR1 is SGHRS, CDR2 YFSETQ, per germline. The CDR3 contains 13 residues. V lost 2 bases and J lost 5, with 10 bases in between. The CDR3 region is CASSFGQGYGYTF. The CDR3 coding sequence is TGCGCCAGCAGCTTCGGGCAGGGGTATGGCTACACCTTC.

This clone was found a few times. The V gene is TRBV10-3, the J gene TRBJ1-1, with D unresolved. This CDR3 has 11 amino acids. CDR1 and CDR2 (germline): ENHRY, SYGVKD. CDR3 amino acids: CASGSNTEAFF. The DNA of the CDR3 is TGTGCTTCGGGGTCGAACACTGAAGCTTTCTTT.

This chain uses TRBV7-7 with TRBJ1-1; D gene ambiguous. Germline V lookup: CDR1 SSHAT, CDR2 FNYEAQ (reference sequence). V was pared by 10 bases and J by 1 base, with 10 bases between. CDR3 length: 12 residues. The CDR3: CAILHSNTEAFF. The CDR3, as DNA: TGTGCCATCCTACACTCGAACACTGAAGCTTTCTTT.